The 4 T cell receptor beta chains below were found in one sample sequenced in a study of post-analysis software for immune sequencing data. Their recognized antigens are unknown. Regarding the study as a whole: About 5 TRBV segments occurring more often in patients than controls included TRBV5-6, TRBV5-1 and TRBV20-1.

Each TCR beta cDNA library carried unique molecular identifiers. Via MiXCR, TCRdb re-called the PCR reads, giving one row per CDR3 protein. The table records about 800,000 distinct CDR3 sequences, about 27% of them present only once. Sequenced: blood. The receptors come from a girl aged 10 to 17 with multiple sclerosis.

The V and J genes are TRBV27 and TRBJ1-2, with TRBD1 matching 8 bases. Germline trimming cut 6 bases from V and 8 bases from J; bases unmatched to any gene: 8. The CDR3 loop spans 13 amino acids. Germline V gene lookup returns CDR1 MNHEY and CDR2 SMNVEV (reference sequence). The CDR3 DNA follows: TGTGCCAGCAGCCCGGACAGGGTCTGGGGCTACACCTTC. This encodes CASSPDRVWGYTF.

The V call is TRBV24-1, the J call TRBJ2-7; TRBD1 matches at 9 bases. Germline CDR1 is KGHDR and CDR2 is SFDVKD. V was pared by 3 bases and J by 6 bases, with 5 bases of the junction left unmatched. CDR3 length: 14 residues. The CDR3 DNA follows: TGTGCCACCAGTGATCCGGGACAGGGAGGCGAGCAGTACTTC. Its protein is CATSDPGQGGEQYF.

This clonotype has more than one count but fewer than ten. Here the CDR3 DNA reads TGCAGTGCTAGTCATGGGATACTGCTAGGGGCTGAAGCTTTCTTT. It encodes CSASHGILLGAEAFF. The genes are TRBV20-1 and TRBJ1-1, with a tentative D call TRBD1 (5 bases). V lost 3 bases and J lost 6, with 20 bases in between. Germline assignment: CDR1 DFQATT and CDR2 SNEGSKA (reference sequence). This CDR3 contains 15 residues.

The chain employs TRBV29-1 and TRBJ2-3, with 12 bases identical to TRBD2. Germline lookup yields CDR1 SQVTM and CDR2 ANQGSEA. V shed 7 bases and J 2 bases; nucleotides not matched to a gene: 7. The CDR3 is 15 amino acids. The CDR3 here is CSGRTSGTSTDTQYF. CDR3 nucleotides: TGCAGCGGGAGGACTAGCGGGACTTCCACAGATACGCAGTATTTT.